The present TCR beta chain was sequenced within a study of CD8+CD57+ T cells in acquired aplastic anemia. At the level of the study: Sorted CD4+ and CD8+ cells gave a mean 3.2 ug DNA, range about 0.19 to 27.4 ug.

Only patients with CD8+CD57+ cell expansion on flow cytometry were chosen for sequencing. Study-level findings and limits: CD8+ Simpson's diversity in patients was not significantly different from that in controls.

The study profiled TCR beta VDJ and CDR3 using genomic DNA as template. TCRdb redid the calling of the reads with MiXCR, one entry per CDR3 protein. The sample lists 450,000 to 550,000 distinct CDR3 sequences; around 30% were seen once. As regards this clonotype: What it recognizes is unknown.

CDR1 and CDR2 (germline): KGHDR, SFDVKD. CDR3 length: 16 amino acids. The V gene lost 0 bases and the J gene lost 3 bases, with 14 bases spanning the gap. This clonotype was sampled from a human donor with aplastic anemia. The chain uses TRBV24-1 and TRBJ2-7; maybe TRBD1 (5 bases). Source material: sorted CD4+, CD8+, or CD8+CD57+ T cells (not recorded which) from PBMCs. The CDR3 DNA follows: TGTGCCACCAGTGATTTGGGCAGGGTGGGCGGCTACGAGCAGTACTTC. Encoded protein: CATSDLGRVGGYEQYF.